This TCR beta chain was sequenced during a study of cytomegalovirus exposure and HLA in healthy donors. General study points: Reportedly, diagnosis of cytomegalovirus status by the classifier showed high specificity and sensitivity. Approximately 160 TCR beta chains were listed as cytomegalovirus-associated.

For this clone: Its antigen is unknown.

TCRdb's table, derived via immunoSEQ multiplex PCR, lists solely in-frame clones and lacks some. The table lists under 200,000 clones, roughly 95% of them singletons. The CDR3 sequence is 15 residues long. The ends lost 4 bases at V and 2 bases at J; junction bases unmatched: 8. The germline V gene has CDR1 LGHNA and CDR2 YSLEER. The sequence was collected from a young woman in good health and CMV-seronegative. The specimen sequenced was PBMCs. This chain joins TRBV4-3 and TRBJ2-7; 7 nucleotides match TRBD1. The CDR3 sequence is CASSRGQDSTYEQYF. The DNA of the CDR3 is TGCGCCAGCAGCCGAGGACAGGACAGTACCTACGAGCAGTACTTC.